The present TCR beta chain was sequenced within a study of blood T cell repertoires in COVID-19. As for the study in general: Both acute and convalescent COVID-19 samples were obtained from the United States, Italy and Spain. T cells, B-cell-depleted T cells, or PBMCs supplied cDNA or gDNA.

Germline CDR1 and CDR2: SGHDN and FVKESK. The CDR3 is 14 residues long. Trimming removed 4 bases at V and 0 bases at J, with 8 bases between. In the original workflow: Researchers report that nucleated cell counts were estimated from reference gene primer amplification. Sequencing was performed with immunoSEQ multiplex PCR; in TCRdb, only in-frame clones are kept and a portion is missing. Clone size and the V and J calls come from that table; the DNA yielded D and trimming. The sample holds about 25,000 clones; 88% are singletons and the top ten take 15% to 20%. V usage is TRBV14 and J usage is TRBJ2-3; TRBD1 might be the D (6 bases). Specimen: peripheral blood. The receptor was derived from a man between 65 and 80 years old with acute or convalescent COVID-19. This CDR3 is CASSRGGSTDTQYF. Written as DNA, the CDR3 is TGTGCCAGCAGCCGAGGGGGTAGCACAGATACGCAGTATTTT.